This T cell receptor (beta chain) was obtained from a study of Ad26.COV2.S vaccination and SARS-CoV-2 variants. Points from the study as a whole: Vaccine recipients showed a spike-specific TCR breadth that was higher than in placebo recipients.

Here immunoSEQ multiplex PCR was the method, and the copy in TCRdb shows in-frame clones only, minus some. The sample includes around 450,000 clones, roughly nine tenths seen only once; the top ten take approximately 2.5%. Of note for this clone: Its antigen is unidentified.

Noted treatment: approximately 18 received Ad26.COV2.S at low or high dose, single or two shots; several received placebo; per-sample allocation not given. Material that was analyzed had been drawn on day 63 after the first vaccine or placebo injection. This Boston cohort included adults aged 18-55 years. This material consisted of peripheral blood, taken in a trial of Ad26.COV2.S vaccine versus placebo. The sequence was obtained from a person between 18 and 60 years old who received the Ad26.COV2.S COVID-19 vaccine or a placebo.

CDR3 DNA: TGTGCCAGCAGTTGGACGGTTACTAATGAAAAACTGTTTTTT. As protein: CASSWTVTNEKLFF. The chain is built from TRBV6-5 and TRBJ1-4; D unclear. CDR3 length: 14 amino acids. The V end lost 4 bases, the J end lost 2 bases, and 8 bases lay between the germline ends. Germline assignment: CDR1 MNHEY and CDR2 SVGAGI.